This T cell receptor (beta chain) was captured in a study of monozygotic twins with inflammatory bowel disease. TCRdb processed the 5' RACE reads again and assigns one entry to each CDR3 protein, with no DNA. This sample's clone table lists 150,000 to 200,000 distinct CDR3 sequences. This CDR3 is 15 amino acids long. CDR1 SGHRS and CDR2 YFSETQ come from the germline V gene. V gene TRBV5-1 combines with J gene TRBJ1-2; TCRdb returns TRBD1, unconfirmable since there is no DNA. This clonotype was sampled from a human donor with ulcerative colitis or Crohn's disease, or a healthy co-twin of an affected twin (not recorded which). Input material: blood. The CDR3 loop reads CASSLEGQLSYGYTF. Together with reference TRBV5-1 and TRBJ1-2, the CDR3 gives the full variable domain: KAGVTQTPRYLIKTRGQQVTLSCSPISGHRSVSWYQQTPGQGLQFLFEYFSETQRNKGNFPGRFSGRQFSNSRSEMNVSTLELGDSALYLCASSLEGQLSYGYTFGSGTRLTVV.